The rows below give T cell receptor beta chains drawn from one sample of a study of blood T cell repertoires in COVID-19. Only in-frame clones appear in the TCRdb table, and some are missing; sequencing was by immunoSEQ multiplex PCR. The data show about 69,000 clones, 82% seen once. Material for sequencing was peripheral blood. These TCRs come from a woman of 80 years or more with acute or convalescent COVID-19. Both conserved end residues are part of each CDR3. A D gene is named only where the DNA matches it firmly. Clone size, where shown, is once, few, many, or a class for clones that have expanded.

j_call clone_size d_call v_call cdr3_aa cdr3_nt
TRBJ1-4 few NA TRBV25-1 CASSLGLYFNEKLFF TGTGCCAGCAGCCTAGGACTGTATTTTAATGAAAAACTGTTTTTT
TRBJ2-5 NA TRBD2 TRBV5-1 CASSLGSGGAEETQYF TGCGCCAGCAGCTTGGGGAGCGGGGGGGCCGAAGAGACCCAGTACTTC
TRBJ1-2 NA NA TRBV6-5 CASSSQGLYGYTF TGTGCCAGCAGTTCACAGGGCCTCTATGGCTACACCTTC
TRBJ1-5 NA NA TRBV30 CAWSVQSNQPQHF TGTGCCTGGAGTGTACAGTCAAATCAGCCCCAGCATTTT
TRBJ1-2 NA NA TRBV15 CATSRDGGGRGSYGYTF TGTGCCACCAGCAGAGATGGGGGGGGGCGCGGGAGCTATGGCTACACCTTC
TRBJ1-2 NA NA TRBV4-1 CASSPLGDVGGYTF TGCGCCAGCAGCCCCCTCGGGGATGTCGGCGGCTACACCTTC
TRBJ2-3 NA NA TRBV7-2 CASSLGGGYNTDTQYF TGTGCCAGCAGCTTGGGGGGGGGCTATAACACAGATACGCAGTATTTT
TRBJ1-6 few NA TRBV11-3 CASSSTTDSPLHF TGTGCCAGCAGCTCCACGACAGACTCACCCCTCCACTTT
TRBJ2-2 NA NA TRBV5-4 CASSLVAAGELFF TGTGCCAGCAGCTTGGTGGCCGCCGGGGAGCTGTTTTTT
TRBJ1-6 NA TRBD1 TRBV6-6 CASSEVRGNNSPLHF TGTGCCAGCAGCGAAGTCAGGGGGAATAATTCACCCCTCCACTTT
TRBJ1-5 NA TRBD1 TRBV2 CASSVGQGRGQPQHF TGTGCCAGCAGCGTAGGACAGGGGCGCGGGCAGCCCCAGCATTTT
TRBJ2-3 NA TRBD2 TRBV3-1/TRBV3-2 CASSQASGGADTQYF TGTGCCAGCAGCCAGGCTAGCGGGGGGGCAGATACGCAGTATTTT
TRBJ2-7 NA NA TRBV6-5 CASSNSGYSYEQYF TGTGCCAGCAGTAATAGCGGATACTCCTACGAGCAGTACTTC
TRBJ2-3 NA NA TRBV24-1 CATSASTDTQYF TGTGCCACCAGTGCCTCCACAGATACGCAGTATTTT
TRBJ2-7 NA TRBD1 TRBV2 CASRNGQGSFLFAYEQYF TGTGCCAGCAGGAATGGACAGGGGTCCTTTTTGTTCGCCTACGAGCAGTACTTC
TRBJ2-1 NA TRBD1 TRBV7-3 CASSLKGRQGRRNEQFF TGTGCCAGCAGCTTAAAGGGGCGACAGGGCCGAAGGAATGAGCAGTTCTTC
TRBJ1-2 NA NA TRBV6-5 CASSYSNSGYYGYTF TGTGCCAGCAGTTACTCCAACAGTGGATACTATGGCTACACCTTC
TRBJ2-3 NA NA TRBV10-1 CASSATEKVTDTQYF TGCGCCAGCAGTGCAACAGAAAAAGTTACAGATACGCAGTATTTT
TRBJ2-7 NA NA TRBV15 CATSRADHGLYEQYF TGTGCCACCAGCAGAGCTGACCATGGGCTATACGAGCAGTACTTC
TRBJ1-3 NA NA TRBV3-1/TRBV3-2 CASSQGSHSGNTIYF TGTGCCAGCAGCCAAGGGTCACACTCTGGAAACACCATATATTTT
TRBJ1-6 NA NA TRBV7-2 CASSFMAEVNGSPLHF TGTGCCAGCAGCTTCATGGCCGAGGTTAATGGTTCACCCCTCCACTTT
TRBJ1-1 few NA TRBV7-9 CASSFGGVGTEAFF TGTGCCAGCAGCTTTGGGGGCGTGGGCACTGAAGCTTTCTTT
TRBJ2-1 NA NA TRBV19 CASTSRGRYNEQFF TGTGCCAGTACCAGCAGGGGCCGATACAATGAGCAGTTCTTC
TRBJ1-6 NA NA TRBV19 CASIPTSGAPLHF TGTGCCAGTATACCGACCTCAGGGGCACCCCTCCACTTT
TRBJ2-3 NA NA TRBV5-1 CASRTEQVQDTQYF TGCGCCAGCAGGACCGAACAGGTTCAAGATACGCAGTATTTT
TRBJ1-6 NA TRBD1 TRBV27 CASRRDRGRSPLHF TGTGCCAGCAGGAGGGACAGGGGACGATCACCCCTCCACTTT
TRBJ1-1 NA TRBD1 TRBV3-1/TRBV3-2 CASSQELTGSEAFF TGTGCCAGCAGCCAAGAATTGACAGGGAGTGAAGCTTTCTTT
TRBJ1-3 few NA TRBV5-1 CASHDGLSGNTIYF TGCGCCAGCCACGACGGACTCTCTGGAAACACCATATATTTT
TRBJ2-2 NA TRBD2 TRBV6-5 CASSYVAGPTGELFF TGTGCCAGCAGTTACGTAGCGGGACCTACCGGGGAGCTGTTTTTT
TRBJ2-3 NA NA TRBV6-1 CASSETLTDTQYF TGTGCCAGCAGTGAGACTCTTACAGATACGCAGTATTTT
TRBJ1-4 NA TRBD1 TRBV3-1/TRBV3-2 CASSQEGGAGTNEKLFF TGTGCCAGCAGCCAAGAAGGGGGCGCGGGCACTAATGAAAAACTGTTTTTT
TRBJ2-7 NA TRBD2 TRBV18 CASSPGLAGPYEQYF TGTGCCAGCTCACCAGGACTAGCGGGACCCTACGAGCAGTACTTC
TRBJ1-6 NA NA TRBV2 CASVKQTNNSPLHF TGTGCCAGTGTTAAACAGACCAACAATTCACCCCTCCACTTT
TRBJ1-3 NA NA TRBV5-1 CASSLGGSGNTIYF TGCGCCAGCAGCTTGGGCGGCTCTGGAAACACCATATATTTT
TRBJ1-4 few TRBD1 TRBV3-1/TRBV3-2 CASSQYGDSFNEKLFF TGTGCCAGCAGCCAATACGGGGACAGTTTTAATGAAAAACTGTTTTTT
TRBJ1-2 NA TRBD1 TRBV4-1 CASSLEGGVGYGYTF TGCGCCAGCAGCCTAGAAGGGGGCGTGGGCTATGGCTACACCTTC
TRBJ2-7 once TRBD2 TRBV4-1 CASSRFQAGSYEQYF TGCGCCAGCAGCCGCTTTCAAGCGGGGTCTTACGAGCAGTACTTC
TRBJ1-2 once TRBD1 TRBV7-9 CASSRDRPWHGYTF TGTGCCAGCAGCCGGGACAGGCCCTGGCATGGCTACACCTTC
TRBJ1-4 NA NA TRBV9 CASSGQLNEKLFF TGTGCCAGCAGTGGACAGCTTAATGAAAAACTGTTTTTT
TRBJ1-5 NA NA TRBV7-9 CASSLVYSGFGNQPQHF TGTGCCAGCAGCTTAGTGTATTCAGGGTTCGGAAATCAGCCCCAGCATTTT